The clone carrying this TCR beta chain was counted ten times or more. What it binds is unknown. V gave up 3 bases and J gave up 0 bases; unmatched junction bases: 4. Germline values: CDR1 SGHDT, CDR2 YYEEEE. This CDR3 spans 17 amino acids. These data belong to a study of metastatic and nonmetastatic thyroid tumors. Background on the study: A comparison of repertoires was made across blood and tumor or nodule tissue from malignant and benign thyroid patients. Findings of the study overall: Malignant tumors reportedly showed significantly higher TCR beta diversity than benign nodules in both blood and tumor.

Thyroid surgery took place with no prior treatment in any patient. Per the original data handling: A papillary thyroid cancer distant-metastasis classifier was built from CDR3 differences across clinicopathological groups. TCRdb re-processed the PCR reads through MiXCR. TCRdb's processing, not the authors', yielded these V and J calls. The sample yields just over 70,000 clones, roughly a sixth seen once. The sequence was collected from a female donor with papillary thyroid cancer or a benign thyroid nodule (not recorded which). Some clones in this sample may be carry-over from other donors' samples. The chain joins TRBV5-6 to TRBJ2-4; 12 bases map to TRBD2. The sample taken for sequencing was blood. CDR3: CASSSLAGGLAKNIQYF. CDR3 nucleotide sequence: TGTGCCAGCAGCTCTCTAGCGGGAGGGTTAGCCAAAAACATTCAGTACTTC.